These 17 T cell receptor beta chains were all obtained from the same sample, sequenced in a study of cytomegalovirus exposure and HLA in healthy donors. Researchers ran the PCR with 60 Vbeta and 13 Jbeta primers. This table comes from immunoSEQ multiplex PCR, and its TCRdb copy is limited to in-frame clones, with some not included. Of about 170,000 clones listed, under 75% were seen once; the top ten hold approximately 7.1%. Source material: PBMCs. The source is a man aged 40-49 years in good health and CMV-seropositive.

DNA for the CDR3: TGTGCCAGCAGCATCCGACCGGAGTCCACAGATACGCAGTATTTT. This gives the protein CASSIRPESTDTQYF. The chain has TRBV21-1 and TRBJ2-3; TRBD2 was called by the table and not checked on the DNA. TRBV21-1 is termed a pseudogene. The CDR3 runs to 15 residues.

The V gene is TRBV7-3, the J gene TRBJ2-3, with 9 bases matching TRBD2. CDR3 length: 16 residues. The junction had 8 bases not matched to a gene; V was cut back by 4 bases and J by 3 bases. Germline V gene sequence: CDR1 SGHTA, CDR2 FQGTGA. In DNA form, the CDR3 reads TGTGCCAGCAGCTCCTCGACTAGCGGTGGTACAGATACGCAGTATTTT. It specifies CASSSSTSGGTDTQYF.

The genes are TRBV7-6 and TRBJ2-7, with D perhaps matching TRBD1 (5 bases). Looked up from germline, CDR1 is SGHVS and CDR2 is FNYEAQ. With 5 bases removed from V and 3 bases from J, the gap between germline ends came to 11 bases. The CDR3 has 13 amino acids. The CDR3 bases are TGTGCCAGCAGCCAATACCAGGGCTACGAGCAGTACTTC. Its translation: CASSQYQGYEQYF.

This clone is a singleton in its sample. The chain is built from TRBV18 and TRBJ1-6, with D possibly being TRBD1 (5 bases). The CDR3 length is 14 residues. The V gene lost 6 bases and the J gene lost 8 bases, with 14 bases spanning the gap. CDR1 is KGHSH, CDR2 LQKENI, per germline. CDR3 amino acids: CASSLVQVDSPLHF. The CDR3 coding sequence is TGTGCCAGCTCGCTTGTACAGGTGGATTCACCCCTCCACTTT.

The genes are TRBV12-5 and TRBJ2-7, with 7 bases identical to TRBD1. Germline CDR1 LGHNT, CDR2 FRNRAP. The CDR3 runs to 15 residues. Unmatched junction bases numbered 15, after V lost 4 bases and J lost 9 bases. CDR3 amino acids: CASGSAARGRIGQYF. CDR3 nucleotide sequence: TGTGCTAGTGGTTCGGCCGCGAGGGGGCGAATCGGGCAGTACTTC.

The DNA of the CDR3 is TGTGCCAGCAGCGTATCAGGAAACACCATATATTTT. It specifies CASSVSGNTIYF. The chain links TRBV9 to TRBJ1-3; D is unresolved. Germline CDR1 is SGDLS and CDR2 is YYNGEE. Trimming pared 1 base from V and 4 bases from J, leaving 3 bases between. The CDR3 covers 12 residues.

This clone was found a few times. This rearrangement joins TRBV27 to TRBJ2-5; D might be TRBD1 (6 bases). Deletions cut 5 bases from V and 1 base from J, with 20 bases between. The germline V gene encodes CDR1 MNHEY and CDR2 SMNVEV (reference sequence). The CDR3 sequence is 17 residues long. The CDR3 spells CASSRSLTGIRQETQYF. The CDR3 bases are TGTGCCAGCAGTAGATCTCTAACAGGGATTCGCCAAGAGACCCAGTACTTC.

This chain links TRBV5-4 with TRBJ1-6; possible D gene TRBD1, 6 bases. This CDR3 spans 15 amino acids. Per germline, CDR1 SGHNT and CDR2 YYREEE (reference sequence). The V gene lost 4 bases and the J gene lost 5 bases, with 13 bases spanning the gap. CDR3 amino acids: CASSRPTGDNSPLHF. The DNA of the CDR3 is TGTGCCAGCAGCCGCCCGACAGGAGATAATTCACCCCTCCACTTT.

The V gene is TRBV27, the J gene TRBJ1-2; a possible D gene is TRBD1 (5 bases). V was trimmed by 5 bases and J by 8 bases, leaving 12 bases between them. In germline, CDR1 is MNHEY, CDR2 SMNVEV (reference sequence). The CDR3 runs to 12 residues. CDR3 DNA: TGTGCCAGCAGTCGTCCAGGGTGGGGCTACACCTTC. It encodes CASSRPGWGYTF.

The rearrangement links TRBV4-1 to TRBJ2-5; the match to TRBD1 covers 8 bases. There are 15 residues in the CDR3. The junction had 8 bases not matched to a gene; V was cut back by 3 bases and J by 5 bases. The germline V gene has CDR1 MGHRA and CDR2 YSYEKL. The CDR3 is CASSHIGQGTETQYF. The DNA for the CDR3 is TGCGCCAGCAGCCATATAGGACAGGGAACGGAGACCCAGTACTTC.

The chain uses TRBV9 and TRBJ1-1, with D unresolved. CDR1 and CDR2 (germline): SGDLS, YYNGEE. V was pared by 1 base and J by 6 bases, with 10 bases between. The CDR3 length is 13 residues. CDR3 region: CASSVLSGSEAFF. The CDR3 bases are TGTGCCAGCAGCGTATTGTCGGGGTCTGAAGCTTTCTTT.

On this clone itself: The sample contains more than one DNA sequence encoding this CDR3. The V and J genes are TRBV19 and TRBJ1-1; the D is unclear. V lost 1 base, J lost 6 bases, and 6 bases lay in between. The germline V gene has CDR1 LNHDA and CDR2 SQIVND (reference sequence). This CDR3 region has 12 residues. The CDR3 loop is CASSIGGAEAFF. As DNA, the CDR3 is TGTGCCAGTAGTATAGGAGGCGCTGAAGCTTTCTTT.

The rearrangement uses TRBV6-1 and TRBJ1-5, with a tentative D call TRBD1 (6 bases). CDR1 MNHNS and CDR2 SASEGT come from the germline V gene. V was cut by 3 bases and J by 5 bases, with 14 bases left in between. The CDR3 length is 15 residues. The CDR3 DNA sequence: TGTGCCAGCAGTGAGGGGGGGGCAGGCGATCAGCCCCAGCATTTT. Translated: CASSEGGAGDQPQHF.

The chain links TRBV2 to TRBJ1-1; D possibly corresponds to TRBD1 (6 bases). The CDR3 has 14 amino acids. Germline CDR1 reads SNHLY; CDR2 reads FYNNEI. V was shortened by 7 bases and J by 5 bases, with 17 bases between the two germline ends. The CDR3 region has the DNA TGTGCCAGCAATCATCGGGACACCGGGACTGAAGCTTTCTTT. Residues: CASNHRDTGTEAFF.

The CDR3: CAWSVAGGGGYTF. CDR3 nucleotide sequence: TGTGCCTGGAGTGTTGCGGGCGGTGGAGGCTACACCTTC. The V gene is TRBV30, the J gene TRBJ1-2; D gene uncertain. V lost 0 bases, J lost 8 bases, and 13 bases lay in between. Germline V lookup: CDR1 GTSNPN, CDR2 SVGIG (reference sequence). There are 13 residues in the CDR3.

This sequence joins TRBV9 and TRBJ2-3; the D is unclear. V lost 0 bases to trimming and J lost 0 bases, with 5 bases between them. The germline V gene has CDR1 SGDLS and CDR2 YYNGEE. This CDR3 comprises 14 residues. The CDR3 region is CASSVAQSTDTQYF. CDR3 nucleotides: TGTGCCAGCAGCGTAGCTCAGAGCACAGATACGCAGTATTTT.

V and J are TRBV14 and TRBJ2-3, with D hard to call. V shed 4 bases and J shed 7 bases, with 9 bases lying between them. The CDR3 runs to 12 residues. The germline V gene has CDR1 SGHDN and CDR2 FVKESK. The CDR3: CASSPLGYTQYF. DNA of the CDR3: TGTGCCAGCAGCCCCCTCGGTTATACGCAGTATTTT.